The 27 T cell receptor beta chains below all came from one sample that was sequenced in a study of OX40 agonist ivuxolimab in advanced cancers. Library creation used the immunoSEQ multiplex PCR assay. In its TCRdb copy, this immuneACCESS table keeps in-frame sequences only and misses some clones. Where compared with another copy, unresolved V genes explain less than half of these, and the others have no known cause. This sample gives tens of thousands of clones in total; 65% to 90% of them show up just once. The ten biggest clones cover approximately 0.63% of the sample. The source was CD4+ or CD8+ T cells sorted from blood, collected in a trial of the OX40 agonist ivuxolimab. These receptors all come from an adult with an advanced solid tumor such as melanoma, head and neck, liver or kidney cancer.

The V and J genes are TRBV6-5 and TRBJ1-1; possibly TRBD1 for D (6 bases). The CDR3 is 13 residues long. The germline gives CDR1 MNHEY, CDR2 SVGAGI. V dropped 7 bases and J dropped 1 base, with 10 bases sitting between them. CDR3 in amino acids: CASIGQQNTEAFF. The CDR3 DNA follows: TGTGCCAGCATCGGACAGCAGAACACTGAAGCTTTCTTT.

This clone was seen once. DNA of the CDR3: TGCGCCAGCAGCTTGGAACATGGAGTTTGGTCAGGTACAACAGATACGCAGTATTTT. This sequence encodes CASSLEHGVWSGTTDTQYF. J is TRBJ2-3 and V is TRBV5-1; D gene uncertain. The CDR3 loop spans 19 amino acids. Germline CDR1 is SGHRS and CDR2 is YFSETQ. Trimming pared 0 bases from V and 3 bases from J, leaving 23 bases between.

V and J are TRBV25-1 and TRBJ2-1; 7 bases match TRBD2. Germline assignment: CDR1 MGHDK and CDR2 SYGVNS. The V and J ends lost 2 bases and 6 bases, in that order; junction bases with no gene match: 7. The CDR3 sequence is 15 residues long. The CDR3 loop reads CASSERRLAFNEQFF. The CDR3 region has the DNA TGTGCCAGCAGTGAAAGGAGACTAGCATTCAATGAGCAGTTCTTC.

This clone came up a few times. This specimen includes other DNA sequences encoding the same CDR3. The chain carries TRBV7-9 and TRBJ1-2; 10 positions agree with TRBD1. The CDR3 covers 13 residues. Germline V gene sequence: CDR1 SEHNR, CDR2 FQNEAQ (reference sequence). The V segment lost 3 bases and the J segment 6 bases; nucleotides outside the gene matches: 1. CDR3 bases: TGTGCCAGCAGCTTCGGGACAGGGGATGGCTACACCTTC. As protein: CASSFGTGDGYTF.

In nucleotides, the CDR3 is TGTGCCAGCAGCCCCGGGACAGCGAACACTGAAGCTTTCTTT. This translates into CASSPGTANTEAFF. The rearrangement uses TRBV7-3 and TRBJ1-1, with 7 bases lining up with TRBD1. J lost 1 base, V lost 5 bases, and 4 bases had no gene match. The length of the CDR3 is 14 residues. Looked up from germline, CDR1 is SGHTA and CDR2 is FQGTGA.

The CDR3 DNA reads TGCGCCAGCAGCCGGGCAGTCGAAGAGACCCAGTACTTC. Its protein product is CASSRAVEETQYF. This chain connects TRBV4-1 to TRBJ2-5; no definite D call. The CDR3 runs to 13 residues. V lost 4 bases and J lost 3, with 9 bases in between. Germline assignment: CDR1 MGHRA and CDR2 YSYEKL.

The rearrangement uses TRBV19 and TRBJ1-2; D unclear. The CDR3 loop spans 15 amino acids. Germline V gene data show CDR1 as LNHDA and CDR2 as SQIVND (reference sequence). The V end was cut by 6 bases, the J end by 0 bases, with 14 bases between. The CDR3 DNA is TGTGCCAGTAGGGTGGCGGCAGCGGCTAACTATGGCTACACCTTC. Residues: CASRVAAAANYGYTF. Looking up the rest from reference TRBV19 and TRBJ1-2 gives the full variable domain: DGGITQSPKYLFRKEGQNVTLSCEQNLNHDAMYWYRQDPGQGLRLIYYSQIVNDFQKGDIAEGYSVSREKKESFPLTVTSAQKNPTAFYLCASRVAAAANYGYTFGSGTRLTVV.

The J gene is TRBJ1-5, the V gene TRBV6-1; a possible D gene is TRBD1 (5 bases). V was trimmed by 5 bases and J by 3 bases, leaving 8 bases between them. The CDR3 has 13 residues. Germline V gene lookup returns CDR1 MNHNS and CDR2 SASEGT. CDR3 protein: CASSRGTNQPQHF. CDR3 DNA sequence: TGTGCCAGCAGTAGGGGTACCAATCAGCCCCAGCATTTT.

This rearrangement joins TRBV27 to TRBJ1-2, with D possibly matching TRBD1 (5 bases). V shed 4 bases and J shed 6 bases, with 15 bases lying between them. This CDR3 comprises 14 residues. CDR1 is MNHEY, CDR2 SMNVEV, per germline (reference sequence). CDR3 loop: CASSWRDGTNGYTF. The DNA of the CDR3 is TGTGCCAGCAGTTGGCGGGACGGGACCAATGGCTACACCTTC.

This clone was seen only a few times. V gene TRBV19 combines with J gene TRBJ1-1, with TRBD1 matching over 7 bases. J lost 0 bases, V lost 9 bases, and 7 bases had no gene match. CDR1 and CDR2 from the germline V gene are LNHDA and SQIVND (reference sequence). The CDR3 is 14 amino acids. CDR3 nucleotide sequence: TGTGCCAGCACCGAGGGACAGATGAACACTGAAGCTTTCTTT. Translating gives CASTEGQMNTEAFF.

This chain uses TRBV6-5 with TRBJ2-1; D possibly matches TRBD1 or TRBD2 (6 bases each). Trimming stripped 3 bases from V and 4 bases from J, with 13 bases between. CDR1 and CDR2 (germline): MNHEY, SVGAGI. The CDR3 is 15 residues long. CDR3 nucleotide sequence: TGTGCCAGCAGTTATCCGGGGGCGGCTTACAATGAGCAGTTCTTC. This encodes CASSYPGAAYNEQFF.

This sequence joins TRBV5-6 and TRBJ1-4; no definite D call. Germline lookup yields CDR1 SGHDT and CDR2 YYEEEE. V gave up 2 bases and J gave up 0 bases, with 5 bases separating them. CDR3 length: 14 residues. The CDR3 reads CASSFGATNEKLFF. The CDR3 region has the DNA TGTGCCAGCAGCTTCGGGGCAACTAATGAAAAACTGTTTTTT.

This clone is a singleton in its sample. V and J are TRBV29-1 and TRBJ1-1, with no clear D. V dropped 0 bases and J dropped 5 bases, with 7 bases sitting between them. Germline V gene data show CDR1 as SQVTM and CDR2 as ANQGSEA. The CDR3 extends over 12 amino acids. Here the CDR3 DNA reads TGCAGCGTTGAAGATCTGGTGACTGAAGCTTTCTTT. This translates into CSVEDLVTEAFF.

The V call is TRBV5-4, the J call TRBJ2-3; a possible D gene is TRBD1 (6 bases). With 4 bases removed from V and 0 bases from J, the gap between germline ends came to 15 bases. Looked up from germline, CDR1 is SGHNT and CDR2 is YYREEE (reference sequence). The CDR3 spans 16 residues. CDR3 loop: CASSVPGVISTDTQYF. CDR3 DNA sequence: TGTGCCAGCAGCGTCCCAGGGGTCATAAGCACAGATACGCAGTATTTT.

This rearrangement joins TRBV9 to TRBJ1-2, with D maybe TRBD1 (5 bases). Germline V gives CDR1 SGDLS, CDR2 YYNGEE. The CDR3 is 16 residues long. The germline V and J ends were trimmed by 4 bases and 0 bases, with 16 bases remaining between them. CDR3 DNA sequence: TGTGCCAGCAGCCACCAGCGGGGGATAGCTAACTATGGCTACACCTTC. Translating it yields CASSHQRGIANYGYTF.

V and J are TRBV2 and TRBJ1-5; 7 bases agree with TRBD1. Germline values: CDR1 SNHLY, CDR2 FYNNEI. The V gene end was trimmed by 4 bases and the J gene end by 4 bases; junction bases not matched to a gene: 4. The CDR3 contains 14 residues. CDR3 in DNA: TGTGCCAGCAGTGGTCGGACAGGAAATCAGCCCCAGCATTTT. Residues: CASSGRTGNQPQHF.

V is TRBV7-8 and J is TRBJ2-7; 12 bases match TRBD1. The germline CDR1 and CDR2 sequences are SGHVS and FQNEAQ. The CDR3 length is 16 residues. V lost 5 bases, J lost 3 bases, and 8 bases stayed unmatched. CDR3 DNA: TGTGCCAGCAGCAAGGGACAGGGGGCGCCGATCTACGAGCAGTACTTC. Its translation is CASSKGQGAPIYEQYF.

The count of this clone is one. This chain links TRBV11-2 with TRBJ1-2; TRBD1 aligns across 7 bases. The CDR3 runs 17 residues. After removal of 5 bases from V and 3 bases from J, the junction contained 15 bases not matched to a gene. Germline CDR1 reads SGHAT; CDR2 reads FQNNGV. In DNA, the CDR3 is TGTGCCAGCAGCCTAGGAGGGGGCGCTATAAACCACTATGGCTACACCTTC. Translated: CASSLGGGAINHYGYTF.

The chain employs TRBV29-1 and TRBJ2-3; D perhaps matches TRBD2 (7 bases). V was pared by 5 bases and J by 3 bases, with 9 bases between. Germline V lookup: CDR1 SQVTM, CDR2 ANQGSEA. CDR3 size: 12 residues. The CDR3 spells CSVRGGTDTQYF. The CDR3 region has the DNA TGCAGCGTTAGGGGGGGGACAGATACGCAGTATTTT.

The chain has TRBV4-1 and TRBJ2-4, with TRBD2 matching over 8 bases. V gave up 2 bases and J gave up 1 base; unmatched junction bases: 10. There are 18 residues in the CDR3. CDR1 and CDR2 (germline): MGHRA, YSYEKL. CDR3 sequence (DNA): TGCGCCAGCAGCCAAAGCGGGGGCCGCGAGGAGGCCAAAAACATTCAGTACTTC. Its translation: CASSQSGGREEAKNIQYF.

The chain recombines TRBV2 with TRBJ1-3; D unclear. V gave up 2 bases and J gave up 2 bases, with 7 bases separating them. In germline, CDR1 is SNHLY, CDR2 FYNNEI. There are 14 residues in the CDR3. DNA of the CDR3: TGTGCCAGCAGTGAATTGGGTGCTGGAAACACCATATATTTT. The encoded protein is CASSELGAGNTIYF. Together with reference TRBV2 and TRBJ1-3, the CDR3 gives the full variable domain: EPEVTQTPSHQVTQMGQEVILRCVPISNHLYFYWYRQILGQKVEFLVSFYNNEISEKSEIFDDQFSVERPDGSNFTLKIRSTKLEDSAMYFCASSELGAGNTIYFGEGSWLTVV.

The chain links TRBV5-1 to TRBJ1-2; 7 bases fit TRBD1. The J segment lost 7 bases and the V segment lost 4 bases, leaving 7 bases of the junction unmatched. CDR1 and CDR2 (germline): SGHRS, YFSETQ. The CDR3 is 13 amino acids. Here the CDR3 reads CASSEDRLGGYTF. In nucleotides, the CDR3 is TGCGCCAGCAGCGAGGACAGGTTGGGTGGCTACACCTTC.

This chain connects TRBV18 to TRBJ2-6, with 8 bases identical to TRBD2. Germline-derived CDR1 and CDR2 are KGHSH and LQKENI. This CDR3 has 17 residues. V gave up 6 bases and J gave up 3 bases; unmatched junction bases: 10. CDR3 coding DNA: TGTGCCAGCTCCTCGTTGGCGGGAGGAGGTGGGGCCAACGTCCTGACTTTC. Translated: CASSSLAGGGGANVLTF. The variable domain in full, completed from reference TRBV18 and TRBJ2-6, reads NAGVMQNPRHLVRRRGQEARLRCSPMKGHSHVYWYRQLPEEGLKFMVYLQKENIIDESGMPKERFSAEFPKEGPSILRIQQVVRGDSAAYFCASSSLAGGGGANVLTFGAGSRLTVL.

This clone was counted a single time. V gene TRBV7-2 combines with J gene TRBJ2-7; maybe TRBD1 (6 bases). With 6 bases removed from V and 3 bases from J, the gap between germline ends came to 15 bases. Germline loops: CDR1 SGHTA, CDR2 FQGNSA. The length of the CDR3 is 14 residues. CDR3 residues: CASRLGHEFYEQYF. The CDR3 region has the DNA TGTGCCAGCAGGTTGGGACACGAATTCTACGAGCAGTACTTC.

The gene calls are TRBV29-1 and TRBJ1-2, with D maybe TRBD1 (5 bases). Germline lookup yields CDR1 SQVTM and CDR2 ANQGSEA. The CDR3 is made up of 12 amino acids. V was pared by 3 bases and J by 4 bases, with 9 bases between. CDR3 protein: CSVETVSYGYTF. DNA for the CDR3: TGCAGCGTTGAGACAGTGAGCTATGGCTACACCTTC.

This chain joins TRBV21-1 and TRBJ1-1. TRBV21-1 is annotated as a pseudogene. This CDR3 region has 19 residues. The CDR3: CASSKTPLDWGSSDTEAFF. DNA for the CDR3: TGTGCCAGCAGCAAAACTCCGCTGGACTGGGGGTCTTCTGACACTGAAGCTTTCTTT.

The chain combines TRBV6-1 with TRBJ1-6; no clear D. CDR1 is MNHNS and CDR2 is SASEGT in the germline V gene. This CDR3 has 14 amino acids. The V gene lost 4 bases and the J gene lost 5 bases, with 9 bases spanning the gap. CDR3 sequence: CASSAPRDNSPLHF. The CDR3 DNA sequence: TGTGCCAGCAGTGCCCCCAGAGATAATTCACCCCTCCACTTT.